This passage covers 18 T cell receptor beta chains from one sample sequenced in a study of T cell responses to AZD1222 COVID-19 vaccine. The repertoire was sequenced with immunoSEQ multiplex PCR; TCRdb's copy has only in-frame clones and lacks some. The sample contains 100,000 to 150,000 clones, about nine tenths of which appear only once. Specimen: peripheral blood, collected on day 0 of AZD1222 vaccination. The receptor set was obtained from an adult in good health.

The rearrangement uses TRBV6-5 and TRBJ2-3; D remains unclear. The CDR3 is 11 residues long. V lost 9 bases and J lost 5, with 9 bases in between. The germline CDR1 and CDR2 sequences are MNHEY and SVGAGI. Here the CDR3 DNA reads TGTGCCAGTTGGGTGCTAGATACGCAGTATTTT. Its translation: CASWVLDTQYF.

The rearrangement joins TRBV20-1 to TRBJ2-5; 7 nucleotides agree with TRBD2. Germline loops: CDR1 DFQATT, CDR2 SNEGSKA (reference sequence). This CDR3 has 15 amino acids. V lost 3 bases, J lost 0 bases, and 7 bases stayed unmatched. CDR3 in amino acids: CSASPASGDQETQYF. The DNA of the CDR3 is TGCAGTGCTAGTCCCGCTAGCGGAGACCAAGAGACCCAGTACTTC.

This clone was found once. The rearrangement uses TRBV5-1 and TRBJ2-7, with a tentative D call TRBD1 (5 bases). V gave up 1 base and J gave up 3 bases, with 14 bases separating them. The CDR3 loop spans 15 amino acids. Germline V lookup: CDR1 SGHRS, CDR2 YFSETQ. The CDR3 coding sequence is TGCGCCAGCAGCTTGATTTCAGGGATACACTACGAGCAGTACTTC. This sequence encodes CASSLISGIHYEQYF.

The sample holds a few counts of this clone. The chain has TRBV10-3 and TRBJ1-1; the D gene is possibly TRBD1 (5 bases). Germline loops: CDR1 ENHRY, CDR2 SYGVKD. The CDR3 covers 15 residues. V was cut by 6 bases and J by 2 bases, with 16 bases left in between. The CDR3 DNA is TGTGCCATCAGGGGCCCCGGGACGGAAAACACTGAAGCTTTCTTT. It is translated as CAIRGPGTENTEAFF.

This clone was observed a single time. The rearrangement uses TRBV9 and TRBJ1-4, with D possibly TRBD1 on 5 matching bases. The CDR3 extends over 15 amino acids. Trimming took 0 bases from V and 6 from J, leaving 12 bases between them. CDR1 and CDR2 from the germline V gene are SGDLS and YYNGEE. CDR3 sequence: CASSVGPGGDEKLFF. The CDR3 DNA reads TGTGCCAGCAGCGTAGGGCCGGGAGGGGATGAAAAACTGTTTTTT.

The gene calls are TRBV19 and TRBJ1-1; maybe TRBD1 (6 bases). Germline-derived CDR1 and CDR2 are LNHDA and SQIVND (reference sequence). The CDR3 is 13 residues long. Trimming cost V 8 bases and J 5 bases, with 15 bases left between them. CDR3 DNA sequence: TGTGCCAGTGCCGTAACAGGGCGGACTGAAGCTTTCTTT. Its translation: CASAVTGRTEAFF.

The rearrangement joins TRBV24-1 to TRBJ1-2; D is ambiguous. In germline, CDR1 is KGHDR, CDR2 SFDVKD. V lost 3 bases, J lost 8 bases, and 12 bases lay in between. The CDR3 totals 13 residues. CDR3 sequence: CATSDPGFGGYTF. CDR3 nucleotides: TGTGCCACCAGTGATCCGGGTTTCGGGGGCTACACCTTC.

The gene calls are TRBV19 and TRBJ1-1; the D is unclear. The germline V gene has CDR1 LNHDA and CDR2 SQIVND (reference sequence). V lost 2 bases to trimming and J lost 4 bases, with 8 bases between them. The CDR3 covers 13 residues. Here the CDR3 DNA reads TGTGCCAGTAGTATACCAGGTGCCACTGAAGCTTTCTTT. Translating gives CASSIPGATEAFF.

With regard to this clone: This same CDR3 is encoded by further DNA sequences in the sample. The chain is built from TRBV3-1 (or the pseudogene TRBV3-2) and TRBJ1-2; TRBD1 is a possible D gene (6 bases). This CDR3 is built from 13 residues. V shed 3 bases and J shed 2 bases, with 7 bases lying between them. Looked up from germline, CDR1 is LGHDT and CDR2 is YNNKEL (reference sequence). Here the CDR3 DNA reads TGTGCCAGCAGCCATAGGGGGAACTATGGCTACACCTTC. Translated: CASSHRGNYGYTF.

The chain uses TRBV5-4 and TRBJ2-1; 7 positions match TRBD2. This CDR3 region has 19 residues. V lost 4 bases, J lost 0 bases, and 16 bases stayed unmatched. Germline V gene sequence: CDR1 SGHNT, CDR2 YYREEE (reference sequence). This chain's CDR3 is CASSVVAGAPLSSYNEQFF. The CDR3 DNA sequence: TGTGCCAGCAGCGTAGTTGCGGGAGCCCCCTTGAGCTCCTACAATGAGCAGTTCTTC. Full variable domain (missing parts from reference TRBV5-4 and TRBJ2-1): ETGVTQSPTHLIKTRGQQVTLRCSSQSGHNTVSWYQQALGQGPQFIFQYYREEENGRGNFPPRFSGLQFPNYSSELNVNALELDDSALYLCASSVVAGAPLSSYNEQFFGPGTRLTVL.

This sequence joins TRBV19 and TRBJ1-2; possible D gene TRBD1, 6 bases. Trimming took off 4 bases at V and 2 bases at J, with 14 bases between the two ends. CDR1 is LNHDA, CDR2 SQIVND, per germline (reference sequence). This CDR3 spans 15 amino acids. The CDR3 protein is CASSKQTGTNYGYTF. In DNA form, the CDR3 reads TGTGCCAGTAGTAAGCAAACCGGGACAAACTATGGCTACACCTTC.

Note on this clone: The sample carries other DNA sequences with the same CDR3. The chain combines TRBV7-2 with TRBJ1-1; 7 bases map to TRBD1. The CDR3 has 13 amino acids. V was pared by 4 bases and J by 5 bases, with 4 bases of the junction left unmatched. Germline V gene data show CDR1 as SGHTA and CDR2 as FQGNSA. CDR3 loop: CASSSDRDTEAFF. In DNA, the CDR3 is TGTGCCAGCAGCTCCGACAGGGATACTGAAGCTTTCTTT.

The chain is built from TRBV6-1 and TRBJ1-1; no firm D call. This CDR3 has 15 amino acids. Germline CDR1 reads MNHNS; CDR2 reads SASEGT. The V gene lost 1 base and the J gene lost 0 bases, with 9 bases spanning the gap. CDR3 bases: TGTGCCAGCAGTGAAGTGAAAAGGGTGAACACTGAAGCTTTCTTT. This gives the protein CASSEVKRVNTEAFF.

The chain is built from TRBV4-1 and TRBJ2-3; D ambiguous. The CDR3 has 14 amino acids. The germline gives CDR1 MGHRA, CDR2 YSYEKL. Between the trimmed V and J ends, which lost 0 bases and 3 bases, there was a span of 7 bases. CDR3: CASSQDEETDTQYF. CDR3 in DNA: TGCGCCAGCAGCCAAGATGAAGAAACAGATACGCAGTATTTT.

Written as DNA, the CDR3 is TGTGCCCTTGGAGGGGGACAGGGGGGGGATAATGAAAAACTGTTTTTT. Translating it yields CALGGGQGGDNEKLFF. V is TRBV30 and J is TRBJ1-4, with 11 positions matching TRBD1. The CDR3 runs to 16 residues. J gave up 4 bases and V 8 bases, and 12 bases lay outside the gene matches. The germline V gene encodes CDR1 GTSNPN and CDR2 SVGIG (reference sequence).

V is TRBV5-1 and J is TRBJ2-7, with D tentatively TRBD2 (5 bases). CDR1 is SGHRS, CDR2 YFSETQ, per germline. Trimming took 2 bases from V and 2 from J, leaving 11 bases between them. The CDR3 has 14 amino acids. As DNA, the CDR3 is TGCGCCAGCAGCTTTATTACGGGGACCTACGAGCAGTACTTC. Its protein product is CASSFITGTYEQYF.

J is TRBJ2-1 and V is TRBV5-5; D possibly corresponds to TRBD1 (6 bases). There are 18 residues in the CDR3. V shed 4 bases and J shed 2 bases, with 22 bases lying between them. Looked up from germline, CDR1 is SGHKS and CDR2 is YYEKEE (reference sequence). In nucleotides, the CDR3 is TGTGCCAGCAGCGACTATATGGGACACTCCCACCCCTACAATGAGCAGTTCTTC. Protein sequence: CASSDYMGHSHPYNEQFF. Full variable domain (outside the CDR3, taken from reference TRBV5-5 and TRBJ2-1): DAGVTQSPTHLIKTRGQQVTLRCSPISGHKSVSWYQQVLGQGPQFIFQYYEKEERGRGNFPDRFSARQFPNYSSELNVNALLLGDSALYLCASSDYMGHSHPYNEQFFGPGTRLTVL.

This clone was recorded a few times. V gene TRBV3-1 (or the pseudogene TRBV3-2) combines with J gene TRBJ1-6; TRBD1 matches 9 bases. The V and J ends lost 3 bases and 10 bases, in that order; junction bases with no gene match: 7. The CDR3 spans 15 residues. Germline CDR1 LGHDT, CDR2 YNNKEL (reference sequence). This CDR3 reads CASSHPGQGVSPLHF. Here the CDR3 DNA reads TGTGCCAGCAGCCACCCGGGACAGGGTGTCTCACCCCTCCACTTT.